This TCR beta chain came from a study of blood T cell repertoires in COVID-19. Study background: Material from acute and convalescent COVID-19 was sourced from the United States, Italy and Spain. PBMCs, B-cell-depleted T cells, or T cells provided the cDNA or gDNA that made up the material.

V shed 5 bases and J 5 bases; nucleotides not matched to a gene: 5. Per germline, CDR1 SGHTA and CDR2 FQGNSA. CDR3 length equals 15 residues. Per the study methods: Cell counts per sample came from amplifying reference gene primers. Data came from immunoSEQ multiplex PCR; TCRdb stores just in-frame clones and leaves some out. V and J calls plus clone size are reproduced from that table; the DNA served to infer D and trimming. The table records about 280,000 clones, roughly 86% of them present only once. What was sequenced was peripheral blood. The chain carries TRBV7-2 and TRBJ1-5; 11 nucleotides match TRBD1. The receptor comes from a young man with active or convalescent COVID-19. The DNA of the CDR3 is TGTGCCAGCAGCGCCGGGACAGGGGGTTATCAGCCCCAGCATTTT. Protein: CASSAGTGGYQPQHF.